One and the same sample provided the 27 T cell receptor beta chains below, sequenced in a study of cytomegalovirus exposure and HLA in healthy donors. PCR involved 60 Vbeta and 13 Jbeta primers. TCRdb's copy holds only in-frame clones and misses some; the assay was immunoSEQ multiplex PCR. The table shows more than 85,000 clones, with more than 70% occurring only once. The sample comprised PBMCs. Receptors originate from a female donor in good health and CMV-seronegative.

The chain uses TRBV29-1 and TRBJ1-2, with TRBD1 identical over 9 bases. The CDR3 consists of 11 residues. Germline CDR1 SQVTM, CDR2 ANQGSEA. J was trimmed by 8 bases and V by 5 bases; bases with no gene match: 3. CDR3 residues: CSVQQGAGYTF. The CDR3 DNA is TGCAGCGTTCAACAGGGGGCAGGCTACACCTTC.

The chain has TRBV18 and TRBJ1-2; D gene ambiguous. V was cut by 4 bases and J by 4 bases, with 10 bases left in between. This CDR3 is built from 13 residues. Germline lookup yields CDR1 KGHSH and CDR2 LQKENI. CDR3 residues: CASSRSDSYGYTF. The CDR3, as DNA: TGTGCCAGCTCACGCTCCGACTCCTATGGCTACACCTTC.

J is TRBJ2-3 and V is TRBV7-3, with D possibly being TRBD1 (6 bases). Germline V gives CDR1 SGHTA, CDR2 FQGTGA. Deletions cut 2 bases from V and 4 bases from J, with 13 bases between. The CDR3 consists of 15 residues. CDR3 in amino acids: CASSLFQGSADTQYF. In nucleotides, the CDR3 is TGTGCCAGCAGCTTATTCCAGGGGAGCGCAGATACGCAGTATTTT.

V and J are TRBV9 and TRBJ1-6; D possibly corresponds to TRBD1 (5 bases). The length of the CDR3 is 15 residues. From germline, CDR1 is SGDLS and CDR2 YYNGEE. Trimming took off 1 base at V and 8 bases at J, with 13 bases between the two ends. CDR3 sequence (DNA): TGTGCCAGCAGCGTACTCTCTAGGGGCGATTCACCCCTCCACTTT. Encoded protein: CASSVLSRGDSPLHF.

The rearrangement uses TRBV6-5 and TRBJ2-7; a weak D match, TRBD2 (6 bases). Germline assignment: CDR1 MNHEY and CDR2 SVGAGI. The ends were cut back, 0 bases at V and 3 bases at J, with 9 bases in the middle. There are 14 residues in the CDR3. The CDR3, as DNA: TGTGCCAGCAGTTACTCGGAGGGAGACTACGAGCAGTACTTC. Amino acids: CASSYSEGDYEQYF.

This clone was recorded a few times. J is TRBJ1-6 and V is TRBV28, with 8 bases fitting TRBD1. Germline V lookup: CDR1 MDHEN, CDR2 SYDVKM. There are 15 residues in the CDR3. Trimming at V came to 5 bases and at J to 8 bases, leaving 8 bases not matched to a gene. The DNA of the CDR3 is TGTGCCAGCAGTACTCAGGGGGCGGGAGATTCACCCCTCCACTTT. This gives the protein CASSTQGAGDSPLHF.

This clone was seen just once. This chain connects TRBV5-1 to TRBJ2-1; D unclear. CDR1 and CDR2 from the germline V gene are SGHRS and YFSETQ. This CDR3 is built from 14 residues. Trimming took 0 bases from V and 3 from J, leaving 7 bases between them. The CDR3 DNA sequence: TGCGCCAGCAGCTTGGCGCAGAACTACAATGAGCAGTTCTTC. It specifies CASSLAQNYNEQFF.

This clone was found once. The chain recombines TRBV2 with TRBJ2-6, with D unclear. Germline V lookup: CDR1 SNHLY, CDR2 FYNNEI. V lost 0 bases to trimming and J lost 3 bases, with 6 bases between them. The CDR3 has 15 amino acids. CDR3: CASSEARFGANVLTF. Here the CDR3 DNA reads TGTGCCAGCAGTGAAGCGCGCTTTGGGGCCAACGTCCTGACTTTC.

The chain has TRBV7-3 and TRBJ1-1; weak D call: TRBD1 (6 bases). The CDR3 has 14 residues. V lost 5 bases to trimming and J lost 3 bases, with 13 bases between them. Germline CDR1 and CDR2: SGHTA and FQGTGA. CDR3: CASSRRGGDTEAFF. CDR3 nucleotides: TGTGCCAGCAGCCGACGAGGGGGGGACACTGAAGCTTTCTTT. The full variable domain, in which reference TRBV7-3 and TRBJ1-1 provide the parts outside the CDR3, is GAGVSQTPSNKVTEKGKYVELRCDPISGHTALYWYRQSLGQGPEFLIYFQGTGAADDSGLPNDRFFAVRPEGSVSTLKIQRTERGDSAVYLCASSRRGGDTEAFFGQGTRLTVV.

J is TRBJ2-7 and V is TRBV15, with TRBD2 identical over 9 bases. CDR1 and CDR2 (germline): LNHNV, YYDKDF (reference sequence). The CDR3 consists of 15 residues. The V segment lost 0 bases and the J segment 4 bases; nucleotides outside the gene matches: 4. CDR3 sequence (DNA): TGTGCCACCAGCAGAGATTGGCTAGCGGGGTACGAGCAGTACTTC. Its protein is CATSRDWLAGYEQYF.

As regards this clone: A much larger clone differs by one base, so this may be a read error. The CDR3 is CASSGTRRNTEAFF. In nucleotides, the CDR3 is TGTGCCAGCAGTGGGACAAGGAGGAACACTGAAGCTTTCTTT. The rearrangement links TRBV6-1 to TRBJ1-1; TRBD1 might be the D (5 bases). The CDR3 is 14 residues long. Germline values: CDR1 MNHNS, CDR2 SASEGT. V was pared by 4 bases and J by 1 base, with 10 bases between.

This clone was observed a few times. V usage is TRBV28 and J usage is TRBJ2-1, with TRBD2 matching 11 bases. The V and J ends lost 3 bases and 15 bases, in that order; junction bases with no gene match: 10. Germline V gene lookup returns CDR1 MDHEN and CDR2 SYDVKM. The CDR3 sequence is 14 residues long. In DNA form, the CDR3 reads TGTGCCAGCAGTTTGGTAGCGGGAGGGCCTTCAGGGTTCTTC. Residues: CASSLVAGGPSGFF.

The table lists this clone with a count of one. The V gene is TRBV4-1, the J gene TRBJ2-7, with 14 nucleotides matching TRBD2. CDR1 is MGHRA, CDR2 YSYEKL, per germline. J lost 2 bases, V lost 1 base, and 1 base had no gene match. The CDR3 covers 16 residues. CDR3 nucleotide sequence: TGCGCCAGCAGCCAAGGACTAGCGGGGGGGCCCTACGAGCAGTACTTC. This gives the protein CASSQGLAGGPYEQYF.

This sequence joins TRBV11-1 and TRBJ1-1, with TRBD1 identical over 8 bases. The length of the CDR3 is 16 residues. Germline trimming cut 1 base from V and 1 base from J; bases unmatched to any gene: 5. Germline CDR1 and CDR2: SGHAT and FQDESV (reference sequence). This chain's CDR3 is CASSLVPGTGNTEAFF. As DNA, the CDR3 is TGTGCCAGCAGCTTAGTTCCCGGGACAGGGAACACTGAAGCTTTCTTT.

The count of this clone is one. The chain couples TRBV30 to TRBJ2-2; D possibly corresponds to TRBD2 (5 bases). V lost 3 bases and J 0 bases, leaving 11 bases between the germline ends. Per germline, CDR1 GTSNPN and CDR2 SVGIG (reference sequence). The CDR3 extends over 15 amino acids. CDR3 in amino acids: CAWRLEGANTGELFF. Here the CDR3 DNA reads TGTGCCTGGAGACTTGAGGGTGCGAACACCGGGGAGCTGTTTTTT.

The genes are TRBV29-1 and TRBJ2-5; D unresolved. The CDR3 is 12 amino acids. Looked up from germline, CDR1 is SQVTM and CDR2 is ANQGSEA. V lost 1 base and J lost 2, with 5 bases in between. In nucleotides, the CDR3 is TGCAGCGTTGAAGTCCAACAAGAGACCCAGTACTTC. Its translation: CSVEVQQETQYF.

The chain employs TRBV5-1 and TRBJ1-2; no definite D call. CDR1 is SGHRS and CDR2 is YFSETQ in the germline V gene. This CDR3 spans 14 amino acids. V was shortened by 2 bases and J by 4 bases, with 12 bases between the two germline ends. This CDR3 reads CASSFGREGYGYTF. The CDR3 coding sequence is TGCGCCAGCAGCTTCGGGAGGGAGGGCTATGGCTACACCTTC.

This clone is a singleton in its sample. The genes are TRBV7-8 and TRBJ1-3, with 9 bases matching TRBD1. CDR1 and CDR2 from the germline V gene are SGHVS and FQNEAQ. V lost 1 base to trimming and J lost 3 bases; unmatched junction nucleotides: 4. This CDR3 comprises 16 residues. The CDR3 spells CASSLEGTGLGNTIYF. CDR3 nucleotide sequence: TGTGCCAGCAGCTTAGAAGGGACAGGGCTTGGAAACACCATATATTTT.

V gene TRBV27 combines with J gene TRBJ1-5, with D possibly TRBD1 on 6 matching bases. With 2 bases removed from V and 0 bases from J, the gap between germline ends came to 8 bases. CDR1 and CDR2 (germline): MNHEY, SMNVEV (reference sequence). CDR3 length: 15 residues. The CDR3, as DNA: TGTGCCAGCAGTTTAGGGACACATAGCAATCAGCCCCAGCATTTT. It codes for CASSLGTHSNQPQHF.

The chain combines TRBV10-3 with TRBJ2-2; the match to TRBD2 covers 8 bases. CDR1 is ENHRY, CDR2 SYGVKD, per germline. J lost 8 bases, V lost 4 bases, and 12 bases had no gene match. There are 16 residues in the CDR3. The CDR3 DNA reads as TGTGCCATCAGTGGAGCGGGGGCGGGTGTCCGTGGGGAGCTGTTTTTT. It translates to CAISGAGAGVRGELFF.

There are a few counts of this clone. The chain links TRBV5-4 to TRBJ1-2; D is uncertain. The CDR3 is 13 residues long. The germline CDR1 and CDR2 sequences are SGHNT and YYREEE (reference sequence). The germline V and J ends were trimmed by 0 bases and 5 bases, with 8 bases remaining between them. CDR3 region: CASSLDQVYGYTF. Here the CDR3 DNA reads TGTGCCAGCAGCTTGGATCAGGTTTATGGCTACACCTTC.

This rearrangement joins TRBV5-1 to TRBJ2-5, with TRBD2 as a possible D gene (6 bases). The germline V and J ends were trimmed by 2 bases and 4 bases, with 9 bases remaining between them. In germline, CDR1 is SGHRS, CDR2 YFSETQ. The CDR3 has 13 amino acids. CDR3 in amino acids: CASSFGRRETQYF. CDR3 coding DNA: TGCGCCAGCAGCTTCGGGAGAAGAGAGACCCAGTACTTC.

This chain links TRBV6-1 with TRBJ1-5; D unresolved. Per the germline V gene, CDR1 is MNHNS and CDR2 is SASEGT. This CDR3 comprises 15 residues. Trimming removed 8 bases from V and 1 base from J, with 15 bases in between. For the CDR3, the DNA is TGTGCCAGCGGGCAGTATGCGTCCAGCAATCAGCCCCAGCATTTT. It is translated as CASGQYASSNQPQHF.

This rearrangement joins TRBV28 to TRBJ2-7; 12 bases are a match to TRBD2. This CDR3 is 15 amino acids long. Trimming removed 6 bases from V and 1 base from J; junction bases left unmatched: 4. Germline CDR1 MDHEN, CDR2 SYDVKM. The CDR3 coding sequence is TGTGCCAGCAGCCTGGGACTAGCGGGTTCCTACGAGCAGTACTTC. Translating it yields CASSLGLAGSYEQYF.

The chain couples TRBV29-1 to TRBJ2-5; TRBD1 matches at 8 bases. The CDR3 is made up of 14 amino acids. V gave up 6 bases and J gave up 2 bases; unmatched junction bases: 8. The germline V gene encodes CDR1 SQVTM and CDR2 ANQGSEA. CDR3 sequence reads: CSVEGTGPQETQYF. DNA for the CDR3: TGCAGCGTGGAGGGGACAGGACCTCAAGAGACCCAGTACTTC.

The chain combines TRBV7-2 with TRBJ2-3; TRBD1 might be the D (6 bases). V lost 2 bases, J lost 3 bases, and 12 bases lay in between. Germline V CDR1 and CDR2: SGHTA, FQGNSA. The CDR3 sequence is 15 residues long. CDR3 in DNA: TGTGCCAGCAGCTTACGGATACAGGGTACAGATACGCAGTATTTT. It codes for CASSLRIQGTDTQYF.

This clone was detected a few times. This chain joins TRBV7-2 and TRBJ1-1; tentative D call: TRBD1 (6 bases). Germline loops: CDR1 SGHTA, CDR2 FQGNSA. The ends were cut back, 3 bases at V and 4 bases at J, with 12 bases in the middle. The CDR3 is made up of 14 amino acids. In DNA, the CDR3 is TGTGCCAGCAGCTTCAGGGGATACGGCACTGAAGCTTTCTTT. Its protein is CASSFRGYGTEAFF.